Sequencing of this T cell receptor (beta chain) was carried out in a study of vaccination effects on CD4 cells after COVID-19 (dated by TCRdb to between 2021 and 2022). Describing the broader study: To identify antigen-specific CD4+ T cell clonotypes by their expansion, the ViraFEST assay first stimulated PBMC with viral peptide pools and then applied TCR sequencing. Pre-vaccine samples from a couple of convalescent patients were drawn 16 days and one week before the first dose, 142 and 148 days after COVID-19 diagnosis. The full study included roughly 10 COVID-19 convalescent patients and a few SARS-CoV-2-naive healthy vaccine recipients. Two doses of either the BNT162b2 or the mRNA-1273 mRNA SARS-CoV-2 vaccine were administered to participants. SARS-CoV-2 spike-specific CD4+ TCR repertoires were compared before and after mRNA vaccination in COVID-19 convalescent patients and in infection-naive vaccine recipients. Approximately 2 million PBMC per well were cultured with 10 ug/ml peptides in IMDM containing roughly 5% human AB serum, approximately 10 IU/ml IL-2 and gentamicin. Cultures from other donors in the study were sequenced with the Oncomine TCR Beta short-read assay on an Illumina iSeq 100. The research as a whole found: The study was limited by a small number of convalescent patients, and early post-infection timepoints were lacking. In convalescent patients, the post-vaccine spike-reactive repertoire was composed mainly of new vaccine-induced clones that were largely distinct from infection-induced clones. At late post-vaccination timepoints, both infection-induced and vaccine-induced clones showed marked clonal contraction, consistent with waning T cell responses.

A word on this clone: This receptor's antigen is unknown. No qualities accompany the bases; no much larger clone lies one base away.

Libraries were made using the immunoSEQ multiplex PCR assay. DNA from the CD4+ T cells that had been cultured and isolated underwent TCR beta CDR3 sequencing. As for how the authors treated the data: Non-productive TCR sequences were removed, reads were trimmed to the CDR3 region, and CDR3s of at least 7 amino acids were retained. The MANAFEST web app was used to identify antigen-specific clonotypes by comparing expansion in peptide wells with expansion in reference cultures. To be called positive, a clone needed expansion at FDR<0.05 compared with the reference and with all other wells, an odds ratio greater than 5, and a frequency greater than 0.1% in two replicate wells. Clonotypes significantly expanded in SARS-CoV-2 spike wells and in at least one common cold coronavirus spike condition were defined as cross-reactive. Using the stringdist R package, CDR3 similarity was measured by Levenshtein distance, and unrooted trees were constructed with ape in R 3.6.1. TCRdb's version of the immuneACCESS table is confined to in-frame rearrangements and falls short of the full clone set. An unresolved V gene accounts for under half of the shortfall where checked; the remainder is of unknown origin. From that table come the V and J calls and clone size; the DNA was used to work out D and trimming. The sample includes about 64,000 clones, with 65% to 75% observed a single time. The ten largest account for around 21% of the sample.

The germline V gene specifies SGHDT as CDR1 and YYEEEE as CDR2. Germline trimming amounts to 5 bases on V and 0 bases on J, with 0 as the count of junction bases outside the gene matches. Its CDR3 holds 13 amino acids, cysteine through phenylalanine. This entry keeps only the CDR3 DNA: 39 bases, framed from base 1. After approximately 11 days of culture, CD4+ T cells were isolated with the EasySep CD4+ T cell isolation kit. Convalescent patients had PCR-confirmed SARS-CoV-2 infection between March and December 2020, before Alpha, Beta and Delta variants emerged in the United States. Half of the culture medium was replaced with fresh IL-2-containing medium on days 3 and 7. Unless noted otherwise, every peptide stimulation condition was cultured in triplicate wells. PBMC were separated from whole blood using Ficoll-Paque Plus gradient centrifugation and were then either cryopreserved at -140C or used fresh. Genomic DNA was extracted from cultured CD4+ T cells with the QIAamp micro DNA kit.

Sequencing used CD4+ T cells from PBMCs cultured without peptide, obtained before COVID-19 vaccination. The receptor comes from a human donor who had a prior SARS-CoV-2 infection. The chain employs TRBV5-6 and TRBJ2-7; TRBD1 agrees with 9 junctional bases. The base sequence is TGTGCCAGCAGGGACAGGGGCTCCTACGAGCAGTACTTC. Translated, this gives CASRDRGSYEQYF.